Below are 16 T cell receptor beta chains sequenced from a single sample in a study of Graves' ophthalmopathy and Graves' hyperthyroidism. Researchers took RNA transcripts and amplified TCR beta CDR3 regions from them. First-round RT-PCR relied on HTBI primers, and a second-round multiplex PCR came next. TCRdb reanalysed the multiplex PCR reads using MiXCR and keeps one entry per CDR3 protein. The sample lists 900,000 to 1,200,000 distinct CDR3 sequences, roughly two fifths occurring once. Sequencing was carried out using peripheral blood or thyroid tissue (not recorded which). Receptor source: an adult man with Graves' hyperthyroidism.

This clonotype appeared many times. The chain links TRBV10-2 to TRBJ1-6, with 8 bases that match TRBD1. This CDR3 is 13 amino acids long. Germline CDR1 and CDR2: WSHSY and SAAADI. J gave up 7 bases and V 8 bases, and 4 bases lay outside the gene matches. CDR3 region: CASWDRRNSPLHF. CDR3 nucleotide sequence: TGCGCCAGCTGGGACAGGAGGAATTCACCCCTCCACTTT.

In this sample, this clonotype turned up a few times. The chain combines TRBV10-3 with TRBJ2-2; D may be TRBD2 (5 bases). This CDR3 is 15 amino acids long. Trimming shortened V by 3 bases and J by 2 bases, and 10 bases separated the two germline ends. Per the germline V gene, CDR1 is ENHRY and CDR2 is SYGVKD. CDR3 sequence reads: CAISDDRGNTGELFF. The DNA for the CDR3 is TGTGCCATCAGTGACGACCGGGGTAACACCGGGGAGCTGTTTTTT.

The genes are TRBV20-1 and TRBJ2-7, with 7 nucleotides matching TRBD1. Germline V gene lookup returns CDR1 DFQATT and CDR2 SNEGSKA (reference sequence). The CDR3 contains 16 residues. Trimming removed 0 bases from V and 5 bases from J; junction bases left unmatched: 13. CDR3 nucleotides: TGCAGTGCTAGAGATCCCATTACAGGGGAAGTCCACGAGCAGTACTTC. Protein product: CSARDPITGEVHEQYF.

This clonotype has a count of ten or more. V usage is TRBV7-9 and J usage is TRBJ2-7, with D tentatively TRBD2 (6 bases). The CDR3 spans 16 residues. Germline assignment: CDR1 SEHNR and CDR2 FQNEAQ (reference sequence). Trimming stripped 7 bases from V and 0 bases from J, with 19 bases between. Here the CDR3 reads CASTEPAGSSSYEQYF. The CDR3 coding sequence is TGTGCCAGCACCGAACCGGCGGGGTCGAGCTCCTACGAGCAGTACTTC.

The chain is built from TRBV4-1 and TRBJ2-5; D may be TRBD2 (5 bases). Germline V gives CDR1 MGHRA, CDR2 YSYEKL. This CDR3 spans 16 amino acids. V was cut by 3 bases and J by 5 bases, with 19 bases left in between. The CDR3 spells CASSHPEGHSGETQYF. In DNA form, the CDR3 reads TGCGCCAGCAGCCATCCCGAGGGTCACTCCGGGGAGACCCAGTACTTC.

The chain is built from TRBV7-8 and TRBJ2-7, with 12 bases identical to TRBD1. The CDR3 loop spans 14 amino acids. Germline assignment: CDR1 SGHVS and CDR2 FQNEAQ. V gave up 8 bases and J gave up 4 bases; unmatched junction bases: 6. The CDR3 DNA is TGTGCCAGCGGCCCGGGACAGGGGGCTTACGAGCAGTACTTC. Amino acids: CASGPGQGAYEQYF. Combining the CDR3 with reference TRBV7-8 and TRBJ2-7 gives the whole variable domain GAGVSQSPRYKVAKRGQDVALRCDPISGHVSLFWYQQALGQGPEFLTYFQNEAQLDKSGLPSDRFFAERPEGSVSTLKIQRTQQEDSAVYLCASGPGQGAYEQYFGPGTRLTVT.

The chain combines TRBV24-1 with TRBJ2-2, with 10 bases matching TRBD2. Germline V lookup: CDR1 KGHDR, CDR2 SFDVKD. The J segment lost 5 bases and the V segment lost 8 bases, leaving 4 bases of the junction unmatched. This CDR3 contains 14 residues. In DNA form, the CDR3 reads TGTGCCACCACTAGCGGGAGCGATACCGGGGAGCTGTTTTTT. Translating it yields CATTSGSDTGELFF.

A single count supports this clonotype. The J gene is TRBJ1-1, the V gene TRBV5-1, with 10 bases matching TRBD1. The CDR3 has 11 amino acids. Trimming cost V 6 bases and J 10 bases; bases outside gene matches: 3. Germline V gene data show CDR1 as SGHRS and CDR2 as YFSETQ. The CDR3 reads CASKRDRGAFF. As DNA, the CDR3 is TGCGCCAGCAAGCGGGACAGGGGAGCTTTCTTT.

This clonotype was seen at least ten times. This chain joins TRBV6-6 and TRBJ1-2; the D is unclear. From germline, CDR1 is MNHNY and CDR2 SVGAGI (reference sequence). V lost 0 bases and J 8 bases, leaving 10 bases between the germline ends. The CDR3 runs 13 residues. The CDR3 DNA follows: TGTGCCAGCAGTTACTCGAGGAGCGACGGCTACACCTTC. Translation: CASSYSRSDGYTF.

This clonotype was observed many times. The V and J genes are TRBV29-1 and TRBJ1-5, with D hard to call. CDR3 length equals 13 residues. Trimming removed 4 bases at V and 4 bases at J, with 11 bases between. Germline CDR1 SQVTM, CDR2 ANQGSEA. The CDR3 protein is CSVAGIGNQPQHF. For the CDR3, the DNA is TGCAGCGTTGCGGGGATCGGGAATCAGCCCCAGCATTTT.

This chain uses TRBV7-9 with TRBJ2-5; 8 bases map to TRBD2. The CDR3 loop spans 14 amino acids. The germline CDR1 and CDR2 sequences are SEHNR and FQNEAQ (reference sequence). V lost 7 bases to trimming and J lost 5 bases; unmatched junction nucleotides: 9. In DNA, the CDR3 is TGTGCCAGCACCATACTAGCGGAGGGGGAGACCCAGTACTTC. Protein: CASTILAEGETQYF.

The chain joins TRBV29-1 to TRBJ1-1; 11 bases line up with TRBD1. Germline values: CDR1 SQVTM, CDR2 ANQGSEA. The CDR3 is made up of 14 amino acids. The junction had 8 bases not matched to a gene; V was cut back by 6 bases and J by 5 bases. The CDR3 sequence: CSVGTGGRVTEAFF. The CDR3 coding sequence is TGCAGCGTGGGGACAGGGGGAAGGGTGACTGAAGCTTTCTTT.

In its sample, this clonotype was seen many times. The DNA of the CDR3 is TGTGCCAGCAGCACACCCTCGACAGGGGCGACGACTGAAGCTTTCTTT. Its protein product is CASSTPSTGATTEAFF. J is TRBJ1-1 and V is TRBV11-2; 8 bases are shared with TRBD1. The germline V gene encodes CDR1 SGHAT and CDR2 FQNNGV. This CDR3 has 16 amino acids. Germline trimming cut 5 bases from V and 5 bases from J; bases unmatched to any gene: 13.

This clonotype came up once. A much larger clone differs by one base, so this may be a read error. This chain joins TRBV19 and TRBJ1-4, with no clear D. CDR3 length: 13 amino acids. Per germline, CDR1 LNHDA and CDR2 SQIVND (reference sequence). This CDR3 is CASSDGPNEKLFF. The CDR3 DNA sequence: TGTGCCAGTAGTGACGGGCCCAATGAAAAGCTGTTTTTT.

This clonotype was recorded many times. The rearrangement links TRBV20-1 to TRBJ2-5; the D call may be TRBD1 or TRBD2 (5 bases each). This CDR3 has 14 residues. Germline loops: CDR1 DFQATT, CDR2 SNEGSKA (reference sequence). V was cut by 4 bases and J by 5 bases, with 17 bases left in between. CDR3 DNA: TGCAGTGCTATGGCCGGGGCCCAGGCGGAGACCCAGTACTTC. Its translation is CSAMAGAQAETQYF.

In regard to this clonotype: This clone may be a read error of a much larger clone one base away. The CDR3 bases are TGCAGTGCTAGAAAGGGGGGGGGAGACACTGAAGCTTTCTTT. Translation: CSARKGGGDTEAFF. V usage is TRBV20-1 and J usage is TRBJ1-1, with a weak D call TRBD1 (6 bases). CDR1 is DFQATT and CDR2 is SNEGSKA in the germline V gene (reference sequence). The CDR3 runs 14 residues. Trimming stripped 2 bases from V and 3 bases from J, with 13 bases between.